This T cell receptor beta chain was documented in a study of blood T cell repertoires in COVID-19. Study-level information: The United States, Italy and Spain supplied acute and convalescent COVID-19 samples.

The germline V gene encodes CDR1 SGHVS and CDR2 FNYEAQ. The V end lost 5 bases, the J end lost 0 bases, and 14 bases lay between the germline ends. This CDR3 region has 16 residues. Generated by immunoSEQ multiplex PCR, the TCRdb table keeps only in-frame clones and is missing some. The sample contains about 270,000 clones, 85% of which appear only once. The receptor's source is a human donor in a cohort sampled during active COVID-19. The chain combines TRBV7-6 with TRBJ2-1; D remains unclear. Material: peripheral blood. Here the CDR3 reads CASSLSVRSSYNEQFF. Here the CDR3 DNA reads TGTGCCAGCAGCCTCTCGGTCCGGAGCTCCTACAATGAGCAGTTCTTC.